These 3 T cell receptor beta chains came from one sample sequenced in a study of T cell repertoires in cytomegalovirus infection. TCRdb processed the reads anew with MiXCR; each CDR3 protein has one entry. The sample contains 200,000 to 300,000 distinct CDR3 sequences, more than 9% of which appear only once. Sequencing used PBMCs. These receptor sequences come from a human donor in good health (CMV status not recorded). Some clones in this sample may be carry-over from other donors' samples.

The chain combines TRBV20-1 with TRBJ2-3; D is unresolved. V dropped 3 bases and J dropped 4 bases, with 8 bases sitting between them. The CDR3 is 12 residues long. Germline CDR1 reads DFQATT; CDR2 reads SNEGSKA (reference sequence). CDR3 amino acids: CSASNSADTQYF. The DNA for the CDR3 is TGCAGTGCTAGTAATTCGGCAGATACGCAGTATTTT.

This clonotype was counted at least ten times. V and J are TRBV7-2 and TRBJ1-1; D is uncertain. The CDR3 spans 14 residues. The germline CDR1 and CDR2 sequences are SGHTA and FQGNSA. Trimming cost V 4 bases and J 1 base, with 10 bases left between them. The CDR3 protein is CASSSPTWNTEAFF. For the CDR3, the DNA is TGTGCCAGCAGCTCCCCGACGTGGAACACTGAAGCTTTCTTT.

The chain links TRBV3-1 to TRBJ1-1; D perhaps matches TRBD1 (5 bases). Trimming cost V 0 bases and J 5 bases, with 16 bases left between them. The CDR3 has 16 residues. Germline CDR1 LGHDT, CDR2 YNNKEL (reference sequence). The CDR3 region is CASSQESGIRGTEAFF. CDR3 DNA sequence: TGTGCCAGCAGCCAAGAGTCAGGGATAAGGGGAACTGAAGCTTTCTTT.